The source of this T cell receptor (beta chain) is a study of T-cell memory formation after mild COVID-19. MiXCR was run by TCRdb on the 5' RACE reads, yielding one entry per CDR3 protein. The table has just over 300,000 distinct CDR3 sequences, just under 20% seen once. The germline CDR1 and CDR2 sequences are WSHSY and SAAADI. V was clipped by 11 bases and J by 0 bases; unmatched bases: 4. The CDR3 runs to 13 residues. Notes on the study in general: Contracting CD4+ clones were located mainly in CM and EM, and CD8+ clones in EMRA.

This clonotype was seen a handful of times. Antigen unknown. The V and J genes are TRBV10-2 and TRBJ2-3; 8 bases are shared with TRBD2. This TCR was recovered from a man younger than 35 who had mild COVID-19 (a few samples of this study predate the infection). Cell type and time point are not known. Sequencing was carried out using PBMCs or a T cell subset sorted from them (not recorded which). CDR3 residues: CAGTSGSTDTQYF. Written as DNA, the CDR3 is TGCGCCGGAACTAGCGGAAGCACAGATACGCAGTATTTT.